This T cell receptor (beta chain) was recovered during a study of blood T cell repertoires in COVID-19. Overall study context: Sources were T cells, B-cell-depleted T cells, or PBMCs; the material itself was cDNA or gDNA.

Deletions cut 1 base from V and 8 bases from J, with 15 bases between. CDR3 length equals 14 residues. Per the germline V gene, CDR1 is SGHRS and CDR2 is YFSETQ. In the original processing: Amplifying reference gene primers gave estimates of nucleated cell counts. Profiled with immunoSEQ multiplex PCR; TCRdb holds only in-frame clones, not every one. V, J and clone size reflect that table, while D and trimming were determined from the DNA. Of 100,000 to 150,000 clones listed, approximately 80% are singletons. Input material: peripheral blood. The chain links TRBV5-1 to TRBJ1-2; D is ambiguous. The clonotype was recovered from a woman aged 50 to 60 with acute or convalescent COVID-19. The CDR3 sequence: CASSLNLQAKGYTF. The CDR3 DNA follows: TGCGCCAGCAGCTTGAATTTGCAGGCTAAGGGCTACACCTTC. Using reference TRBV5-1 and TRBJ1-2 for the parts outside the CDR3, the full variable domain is KAGVTQTPRYLIKTRGQQVTLSCSPISGHRSVSWYQQTPGQGLQFLFEYFSETQRNKGNFPGRFSGRQFSNSRSEMNVSTLELGDSALYLCASSLNLQAKGYTFGSGTRLTVV.